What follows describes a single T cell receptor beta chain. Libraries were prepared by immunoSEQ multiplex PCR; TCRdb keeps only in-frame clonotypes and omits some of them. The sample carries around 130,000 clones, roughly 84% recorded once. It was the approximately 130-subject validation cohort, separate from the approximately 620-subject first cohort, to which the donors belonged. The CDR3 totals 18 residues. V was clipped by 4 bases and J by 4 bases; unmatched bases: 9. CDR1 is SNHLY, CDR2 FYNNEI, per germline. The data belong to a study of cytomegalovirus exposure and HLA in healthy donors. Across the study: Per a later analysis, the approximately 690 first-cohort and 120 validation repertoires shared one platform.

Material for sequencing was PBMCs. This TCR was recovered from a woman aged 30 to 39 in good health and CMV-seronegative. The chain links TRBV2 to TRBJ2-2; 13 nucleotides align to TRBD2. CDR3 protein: CASSGSLAGGPRTGELFF. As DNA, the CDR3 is TGTGCCAGCAGTGGATCACTAGCGGGGGGGCCGCGCACCGGGGAGCTGTTTTTT.